These 29 T cell receptor beta chains originate from one sample sequenced in a study of identical twins (dated by TCRdb to 2015 to 2016). The library was obtained by 5' RACE. The sequencer listed for this sample is Illumina HiSeq 2000. TCRdb applied fastp at Q25 and MiXCR to the public reads, then kept only in-frame beta chains. Entries that share a CDR3 protein sequence are merged under the most common genes and DNA. For this sample there are approximately 600,000 distinct CDR3 sequences; just over 7% appear just once. The top ten hold about 1.6% of the sample. These sequences were also reported in another study, on yellow fever vaccine responses in identical twins.

The sequencing input was PBMCs. All receptors come from a woman under 30 in good health.

This clonotype has just a few counts. The chain links TRBV29-1 to TRBJ2-1; maybe TRBD2 (6 bases). Trimming removed 0 bases from V and 3 bases from J, with 15 bases in between. Germline loops: CDR1 SQVTM, CDR2 ANQGSEA. CDR3 size: 16 residues. This CDR3 reads CSVEDRWREGYNEQFF. The CDR3 region has the DNA TGCAGCGTTGAAGATCGGTGGCGGGAAGGCTACAATGAGCAGTTCTTC.

The CDR3 reads CASSLAGRRGTEAFF. The CDR3 region has the DNA TGCGCCAGCAGCCTAGCTGGGAGACGGGGGACTGAAGCTTTCTTT. The gene calls are TRBV4-1 and TRBJ1-1; maybe TRBD1 (5 bases). Germline V gives CDR1 MGHRA, CDR2 YSYEKL. This CDR3 has 15 amino acids. Deletions cut 4 bases from V and 5 bases from J, with 17 bases between.

The CDR3, as DNA: TGTGCCAGCAGCCTCTCCTCGCGGGGCACAGATACGCAGTATTTT. Protein: CASSLSSRGTDTQYF. This chain connects TRBV5-5 to TRBJ2-3, with a possible D match to TRBD2 (5 bases). The V and J ends lost 4 bases and 1 base respectively, with 13 bases between them. The germline CDR1 and CDR2 sequences are SGHKS and YYEKEE (reference sequence). CDR3 length equals 15 residues.

This clonotype occurred many times. V and J are TRBV28 and TRBJ1-5; TRBD1 matches at 8 bases. Germline V gives CDR1 MDHEN, CDR2 SYDVKM. There are 15 residues in the CDR3. The V and J ends lost 8 bases and 10 bases, in that order; junction bases with no gene match: 16. The CDR3 region has the DNA TGTGCCAGCTGCCACGCCGGCACAGGGGGATGTCCCCAGCATTTT. This encodes CASCHAGTGGCPQHF.

This clonotype was seen only a few times. This chain links TRBV4-1 with TRBJ2-1, with no clear D. The CDR3 totals 14 residues. Looked up from germline, CDR1 is MGHRA and CDR2 is YSYEKL. Trimming removed 1 base at V and 7 bases at J, with 11 bases between. The CDR3 DNA reads as TGCGCCAGCAGCCAAGTAGGGCCGGCAAATGAGCAGTTCTTC. Its protein product is CASSQVGPANEQFF.

This rearrangement joins TRBV12-3 or TRBV12-4 to TRBJ2-5; D is perhaps TRBD2 (6 bases). The CDR3 is 15 residues long. V was clipped by 2 bases and J by 3 bases, with 13 bases between them. CDR3 protein: CASSLTGSVEETQYF. CDR3 DNA: TGTGCCAGCAGTTTAACCGGGAGTGTTGAAGAGACCCAGTACTTC.

This clonotype was seen at least ten times. This chain uses TRBV5-1 with TRBJ2-2, with D unclear. Trimming left V 3 bases short and J 1 base short, with 10 bases between. The germline gives CDR1 SGHRS, CDR2 YFSETQ. The CDR3 has 15 amino acids. For the CDR3, the DNA is TGCGCCAGCAGCTGGTTGGCGGAGAACACCGGGGAGCTGTTTTTT. Protein: CASSWLAENTGELFF.

This clonotype has a count of ten or more. The chain joins TRBV29-1 to TRBJ2-1; tentatively, D is TRBD2 (5 bases). Per the germline V gene, CDR1 is SQVTM and CDR2 is ANQGSEA. This CDR3 comprises 11 residues. The V end was cut by 5 bases, the J end by 9 bases, with 11 bases between. The CDR3 is CSVLTRGEQFF. In DNA, the CDR3 is TGCAGCGTTCTCACCCGGGGTGAGCAGTTCTTC.

The chain links TRBV12-3 or TRBV12-4 to TRBJ2-7, with 11 bases that match TRBD2. The CDR3 is 15 residues long. V was clipped by 3 bases and J by 4 bases; unmatched bases: 5. The CDR3 region is CASSFSGRAKYEQYF. CDR3 sequence (DNA): TGTGCCAGCAGTTTTAGCGGGAGGGCCAAGTACGAGCAGTACTTC.

This clonotype was seen more than once but under ten times. The chain links TRBV15 to TRBJ2-3; D is unclear. The CDR3 is made up of 12 amino acids. Germline values: CDR1 LNHNV, CDR2 YYDKDF (reference sequence). V shed 5 bases and J shed 10 bases, with 13 bases lying between them. The CDR3 loop reads CATSGETRPQYF. DNA for the CDR3: TGTGCCACCAGCGGTGAGACTCGGCCGCAGTATTTT.

The chain uses TRBV29-1 and TRBJ2-1; TRBD2 is a possible D gene (5 bases). V lost 5 bases and J lost 10, with 15 bases in between. CDR1 is SQVTM, CDR2 ANQGSEA, per germline. This CDR3 is built from 12 residues. CDR3 DNA: TGCAGCGTTCTTCCTGGCGGGCCCGAGCAGTTCTTC. This gives the protein CSVLPGGPEQFF.

The V and J genes are TRBV6-1 and TRBJ2-3, with D hard to call. The CDR3 consists of 14 residues. Germline CDR1 reads MNHNS; CDR2 reads SASEGT. The V gene lost 2 bases and the J gene lost 0 bases, with 6 bases spanning the gap. The CDR3 DNA is TGTGCCAGCAGTGAAAACTCTAGCACAGATACGCAGTATTTT. This gives the protein CASSENSSTDTQYF.

This clonotype was counted ten times or more. The gene calls are TRBV28 and TRBJ2-4, with D perhaps matching TRBD1 (6 bases). V lost 5 bases to trimming and J lost 3 bases, with 14 bases between them. Germline lookup yields CDR1 MDHEN and CDR2 SYDVKM. The CDR3 has 15 amino acids. CDR3 in DNA: TGTGCCAGCAGTACATCCCGACAGGTCAAAAACATTCAGTACTTC. Its protein product is CASSTSRQVKNIQYF.

V is TRBV12-3 or TRBV12-4 and J is TRBJ1-2; no reliable D call. V lost 3 bases and J 0 bases, leaving 8 bases between the germline ends. This CDR3 is built from 14 residues. CDR3 coding DNA: TGTGCCAGCAGTTTCAAGGGAACTAACTATGGCTACACCTTC. It is translated as CASSFKGTNYGYTF.

This clonotype was picked up a small number of times. This chain joins TRBV5-4 and TRBJ2-1, with a tentative D call TRBD1 (6 bases). The germline CDR1 and CDR2 sequences are SGHNT and YYREEE (reference sequence). The length of the CDR3 is 15 residues. Trimming took 4 bases from V and 1 from J, leaving 12 bases between them. CDR3 bases: TGTGCCAGCAGCCAACAGGGTTTTTCCTACAATGAGCAGTTCTTC. Protein: CASSQQGFSYNEQFF. The full variable domain, completed using reference TRBV5-4 and TRBJ2-1, is ETGVTQSPTHLIKTRGQQVTLRCSSQSGHNTVSWYQQALGQGPQFIFQYYREEENGRGNFPPRFSGLQFPNYSSELNVNALELDDSALYLCASSQQGFSYNEQFFGPGTRLTVL.

This clonotype appeared a few times. This sequence joins TRBV20-1 and TRBJ1-2, with D possibly TRBD1 on 6 matching bases. CDR3 size: 12 residues. CDR1 DFQATT and CDR2 SNEGSKA come from the germline V gene (reference sequence). V gave up 6 bases and J gave up 6 bases, with 14 bases separating them. The CDR3 nucleotides read TGCAGTGCCGCTACAGGGCCCGATGGCTACACCTTC. Its protein is CSAATGPDGYTF.

This clonotype was counted between two and nine times. This chain joins TRBV2 and TRBJ2-5; the match to TRBD1 covers 10 bases. The germline V gene encodes CDR1 SNHLY and CDR2 FYNNEI. The length of the CDR3 is 12 residues. J lost 6 bases, V lost 10 bases, and 5 bases had no gene match. In nucleotides, the CDR3 is TGTGCCACGCGGACAGGGGGGAAGACCCAGTACTTC. Translated: CATRTGGKTQYF.

Only a few counts were recorded for this clonotype. The chain employs TRBV29-1 and TRBJ2-1; 15 bases are a match to TRBD2. Germline-derived CDR1 and CDR2 are SQVTM and ANQGSEA. The CDR3 is made up of 17 amino acids. V shed 3 bases, J shed 3 bases, and the junction held 6 bases outside the gene matches. The CDR3: CSVDVRTSGRDYNEQFF. In nucleotides, the CDR3 is TGCAGCGTTGATGTTAGGACTAGCGGGAGGGACTACAATGAGCAGTTCTTC.

J is TRBJ2-1 and V is TRBV11-2; tentatively, D is TRBD2 (6 bases). The CDR3 is 16 amino acids. The germline V gene has CDR1 SGHAT and CDR2 FQNNGV. V lost 1 base to trimming and J lost 6 bases, with 16 bases between them. Written as DNA, the CDR3 is TGTGCCAGCAGCTTAGGGACTAACTATAGATCCAATGAGCAGTTCTTC. The encoded protein is CASSLGTNYRSNEQFF.

In its sample, this clonotype was seen a few times. V usage is TRBV9 and J usage is TRBJ2-7; possibly TRBD2 for D (6 bases). V lost 0 bases, J lost 0 bases, and 10 bases lay in between. This CDR3 spans 15 amino acids. Germline V gives CDR1 SGDLS, CDR2 YYNGEE. The CDR3 protein is CASSVDPGSSYEQYF. CDR3 nucleotides: TGTGCCAGCAGCGTAGATCCCGGGAGCTCCTACGAGCAGTACTTC.

CDR3 nucleotide sequence: TGCAGTGCTAGAGATCCCGGGAGCTCCTATAATTCACCCCTCCACTTT. Amino acids: CSARDPGSSYNSPLHF. The J gene is TRBJ1-6, the V gene TRBV20-1; D is unresolved. Germline V CDR1 and CDR2: DFQATT, SNEGSKA (reference sequence). V lost 0 bases and J 0 bases, leaving 9 bases between the germline ends. CDR3 length equals 16 residues.

This clonotype occurred many times. The V gene is TRBV5-6, the J gene TRBJ2-1; D gene ambiguous. Germline CDR1 is SGHDT and CDR2 is YYEEEE. The CDR3 spans 11 residues. The V end was cut by 2 bases, the J end by 7 bases, with 4 bases between. CDR3 amino acids: CASSFMNEQFF. The CDR3 DNA sequence: TGTGCCAGCAGCTTCATGAATGAGCAGTTCTTC.

This clonotype was detected many times. This chain connects TRBV27 to TRBJ2-7; no reliable D call. The germline CDR1 and CDR2 sequences are MNHEY and SMNVEV (reference sequence). Trimming removed 5 bases at V and 2 bases at J, with 10 bases between. This CDR3 spans 13 amino acids. This CDR3 reads CASSPTSPYEQYF. In nucleotides, the CDR3 is TGTGCCAGCAGTCCAACTTCACCCTACGAGCAGTACTTC.

Only one count was recorded for this clonotype. V usage is TRBV9 and J usage is TRBJ1-4; possible D gene TRBD1, 6 bases. Germline CDR1 and CDR2: SGDLS and YYNGEE. The CDR3 covers 14 residues. Between the trimmed V and J ends, which lost 3 bases and 8 bases, there was a span of 14 bases. The CDR3 sequence: CASSGTGSGEKLFF. In nucleotides, the CDR3 is TGTGCCAGCAGCGGCACAGGGTCCGGCGAAAAACTGTTTTTT.

This clonotype was observed many times. The gene calls are TRBV10-3 and TRBJ1-5, with 7 bases that match TRBD1. The CDR3 sequence is 14 residues long. V lost 4 bases and J lost 6; bases outside the gene matches: 6. From germline, CDR1 is ENHRY and CDR2 SYGVKD. CDR3 sequence: CAISGKTGVQPQHF. The CDR3, as DNA: TGTGCCATCAGTGGGAAAACAGGGGTTCAGCCCCAGCATTTT.

This clonotype came up a few times. The V gene is TRBV20-1, the J gene TRBJ2-1; 12 bases fit TRBD2. With 5 bases clipped from V and 4 bases from J, the junction kept 6 bases outside the gene matches. Per the germline V gene, CDR1 is DFQATT and CDR2 is SNEGSKA (reference sequence). The CDR3 consists of 15 residues. CDR3 residues: CSAPSGREQYNEQFF. CDR3 nucleotide sequence: TGCAGTGCTCCTAGCGGGAGGGAACAATACAATGAGCAGTTCTTC.

This sequence joins TRBV7-2 and TRBJ2-3; unclear D gene. The CDR3 extends over 14 amino acids. The V and J ends lost 1 base and 2 bases respectively, with 7 bases between them. Per the germline V gene, CDR1 is SGHTA and CDR2 is FQGNSA. CDR3: CASSLVGHTDTQYF. In nucleotides, the CDR3 is TGTGCCAGCAGCTTAGTTGGCCACACAGATACGCAGTATTTT.

This clonotype was observed a few times. This rearrangement joins TRBV3-1 to TRBJ2-7, with D maybe TRBD2 (6 bases). Trimming removed 0 bases from V and 0 bases from J, with 12 bases in between. The CDR3 is made up of 16 amino acids. Germline-derived CDR1 and CDR2 are LGHDT and YNNKEL (reference sequence). CDR3 bases: TGTGCCAGCAGCCAAGAAGGCGGGGTCGCCTCCTACGAGCAGTACTTC. Encoded protein: CASSQEGGVASYEQYF.

This clonotype was seen a few times. The V call is TRBV28, the J call TRBJ2-5, with 8 bases fitting TRBD2. The CDR3 consists of 14 residues. Germline lookup yields CDR1 MDHEN and CDR2 SYDVKM. After removal of 5 bases from V and 1 base from J, the junction contained 3 bases not matched to a gene. CDR3 sequence: CASSGSGGQETQYF. The DNA for the CDR3 is TGTGCCAGCAGTGGAAGCGGGGGCCAAGAGACCCAGTACTTC.